This passage covers 25 T cell receptor beta chains from one sample sequenced in a study of T cells after yellow fever vaccination. From the 5' RACE reads, TCRdb called clonotypes with MiXCR, one entry per CDR3 protein. Of under 500,000 distinct CDR3 sequences listed, around 20% were seen once; the top ten hold roughly a sixth. The material was PBMCs, obtained before the yellow fever booster vaccination. Source of these receptors: a man aged 18-30 years who received the YFV17D yellow fever vaccine.

This clonotype was observed a few times. The rearrangement joins TRBV7-3 to TRBJ2-1; 10 nucleotides agree with TRBD2. This CDR3 spans 15 amino acids. The germline gives CDR1 SGHTA, CDR2 FQGTGA. V dropped 5 bases and J dropped 5; count of bases not matched to a gene: 6. CDR3 bases: TGTGCCAGCAGCCCCAATAGCGGGGGGAACAATGAGCAGTTCTTC. This gives the protein CASSPNSGGNNEQFF.

The V call is TRBV19, the J call TRBJ1-6; 10 nucleotides match TRBD1. Germline values: CDR1 LNHDA, CDR2 SQIVND (reference sequence). V was clipped by 10 bases and J by 10 bases; unmatched bases: 13. The length of the CDR3 is 15 residues. The CDR3 DNA reads TGTGCCACTACGTTGACCGGGACAGGGGCCTCACCCCTCCACTTT. Its translation is CATTLTGTGASPLHF.

The chain carries TRBV12-3 or TRBV12-4 and TRBJ1-1; unclear D gene. V dropped 3 bases and J dropped 1 base, with 9 bases sitting between them. The CDR3 runs to 14 residues. The DNA for the CDR3 is TGTGCCAGCAGTTTTAACTACAGGAACACTGAAGCTTTCTTT. This gives the protein CASSFNYRNTEAFF.

About this clonotype: Its ends do not fully match the called genes, so a read error is possible. The CDR3 loop is CASSLQARNAEAFF. CDR3 DNA sequence: TGCGCCAGCAGCTTGCAGGCTCGGAACGCTGAAGCTTTCTTT. This chain uses TRBV5-1 with TRBJ1-1; D unclear. The germline V gene has CDR1 SGHRS and CDR2 YFSETQ. This CDR3 has 14 amino acids. The full variable domain, in which reference TRBV5-1 and TRBJ1-1 provide the parts outside the CDR3, is KAGVTQTPRYLIKTRGQQVTLSCSPISGHRSVSWYQQTPGQGLQFLFEYFSETQRNKGNFPGRFSGRQFSNSRSEMNVSTLELGDSALYLCASSLQARNAEAFFGQGTRLTVV.

This chain uses TRBV11-2 with TRBJ2-3, with TRBD2 matching 11 bases. From germline, CDR1 is SGHAT and CDR2 FQNNGV. V lost 5 bases to trimming and J lost 4 bases; unmatched junction nucleotides: 11. The CDR3 contains 17 residues. CDR3 sequence (DNA): TGTGCCAGCAGCCTCGGGGGGGCTAGCGGGGGGCCAGATACGCAGTATTTT. This gives the protein CASSLGGASGGPDTQYF.

The sample holds a few counts of this clonotype. The chain links TRBV12-3 or TRBV12-4 to TRBJ2-1; TRBD2 matches at 12 bases. The CDR3 runs 15 residues. V lost 5 bases, J lost 7 bases, and 6 bases stayed unmatched. In DNA form, the CDR3 reads TGTGCCAGCAGTCCCACTAGCGGGGGGTGGAATGAGCAGTTCTTC. This codes for CASSPTSGGWNEQFF.

The rearrangement joins TRBV7-2 to TRBJ2-7; TRBD2 aligns across 11 bases. Germline V gene sequence: CDR1 SGHTA, CDR2 FQGNSA. The CDR3 has 15 residues. Trimming at V came to 4 bases and at J to 4 bases, leaving 6 bases not matched to a gene. CDR3 amino acids: CASSSGLADLYEQYV. CDR3 nucleotide sequence: TGTGCCAGCAGCTCGGGACTAGCGGACCTTTACGAGCAGTACGTC.

The chain joins TRBV28 to TRBJ1-5, with D hard to call. V was trimmed by 0 bases and J by 7 bases, leaving 13 bases between them. Germline-derived CDR1 and CDR2 are MDHEN and SYDVKM. The CDR3 has 15 amino acids. This CDR3 is CASSLWGRIEQPQHF. CDR3 in DNA: TGTGCCAGCAGTTTATGGGGTAGGATCGAGCAGCCCCAGCATTTT.

V gene TRBV9 combines with J gene TRBJ2-4; TRBD2 is a possible D gene (5 bases). CDR1 and CDR2 from the germline V gene are SGDLS and YYNGEE. This CDR3 is 16 amino acids long. V lost 0 bases and J lost 0, with 10 bases in between. As DNA, the CDR3 is TGTGCCAGCAGCGTAGGTCGGGATTTAGCCAAAAACATTCAGTACTTC. Translating gives CASSVGRDLAKNIQYF.

The chain combines TRBV12-3 or TRBV12-4 with TRBJ2-2, with D unclear. With 5 bases removed from V and 7 bases from J, the gap between germline ends came to 11 bases. The CDR3 extends over 13 amino acids. The CDR3 loop reads CASSPAVVGELFF. In DNA, the CDR3 is TGTGCCAGCAGTCCCGCCGTAGTCGGGGAGCTGTTTTTT.

This clonotype appeared many times. CDR3 in DNA: TGTGCCAGCTCGACGACAAATCCTGAAGAGACCCAGTACTTC. Its protein product is CASSTTNPEETQYF. The chain couples TRBV18 to TRBJ2-5; no clear D gene. Germline V gene data show CDR1 as KGHSH and CDR2 as LQKENI. The CDR3 runs to 14 residues. With 6 bases removed from V and 3 bases from J, the gap between germline ends came to 14 bases.

The rearrangement uses TRBV4-1 and TRBJ2-6; D possibly matches TRBD1 or TRBD2 (5 bases each). The CDR3 length is 18 residues. Looked up from germline, CDR1 is MGHRA and CDR2 is YSYEKL. V lost 6 bases and J lost 2, with 20 bases in between. The CDR3 is CASRHPDWGTPGANVLTF. The CDR3, as DNA: TGCGCCAGCAGGCACCCGGATTGGGGGACCCCTGGGGCCAACGTCCTGACTTTC.

The chain employs TRBV7-3 and TRBJ2-1, with 9 bases matching TRBD2. CDR3 length: 16 amino acids. The ends lost 0 bases at V and 2 bases at J; junction bases unmatched: 2. The V gene's germline CDR1 is SGHTA and CDR2 FQGTGA. The CDR3 coding sequence is TGTGCCAGCAGCTTAACGGGCGGGGGGGCCTACAATGAGCAGTTCTTC. This gives the protein CASSLTGGGAYNEQFF.

The V call is TRBV4-3, the J call TRBJ1-4; TRBD1 agrees at 9 bases. V lost 2 bases to trimming and J lost 6 bases; unmatched junction nucleotides: 4. The CDR3 runs to 15 residues. CDR1 and CDR2 from the germline V gene are LGHNA and YSLEER. The CDR3 nucleotides read TGCGCCAGCAGCCAACTGACAGGGGGTGATGAAAAACTGTTTTTT. Translated: CASSQLTGGDEKLFF.

This clonotype was seen more than once but under ten times. This rearrangement joins TRBV6-2 or TRBV6-3 to TRBJ2-5; TRBD2 agrees at 10 bases. Unmatched junction bases numbered 10, after V lost 4 bases and J lost 5 bases. The germline V gene encodes CDR1 MNHEY and CDR2 SVGEGT. The CDR3 sequence is 16 residues long. The chain's CDR3 is CASSFGLAAYMETQYF. CDR3 DNA sequence: TGTGCCAGCAGTTTTGGACTAGCGGCGTACATGGAGACCCAGTACTTC.

V gene TRBV7-9 combines with J gene TRBJ1-6; no reliable D call. The CDR3 covers 14 residues. Trimming pared 2 bases from V and 10 bases from J, leaving 12 bases between. Germline V lookup: CDR1 SEHNR, CDR2 FQNEAQ (reference sequence). The chain's CDR3 is CASSLNPPGSPLHF. CDR3 sequence (DNA): TGTGCCAGCAGCTTAAACCCCCCCGGGTCACCCCTCCACTTT.

This clonotype was observed a handful of times. The rearrangement uses TRBV4-3 and TRBJ2-1; TRBD2 matches 7 bases. The V gene's germline CDR1 is LGHNA and CDR2 YSLEER. The V gene end was trimmed by 0 bases and the J gene end by 4 bases; junction bases not matched to a gene: 12. This CDR3 has 18 amino acids. In DNA, the CDR3 is TGCGCCAGCAGCCAAGATCTGGGGGGAGGGAGTGTTTACAATGAGCAGTTCTTC. Its protein product is CASSQDLGGGSVYNEQFF.

The V and J genes are TRBV9 and TRBJ2-5; D gene ambiguous. Germline V lookup: CDR1 SGDLS, CDR2 YYNGEE. Trimming took off 4 bases at V and 5 bases at J, with 18 bases between the two ends. This CDR3 contains 15 residues. Written as DNA, the CDR3 is TGTGCCAGCAGCTACATATCCGGGCTGGGGGAGACCCAGTACTTC. It is translated as CASSYISGLGETQYF.

The chain has TRBV5-1 and TRBJ2-6, with D uncertain. Trimming took off 1 base at V and 4 bases at J, with 3 bases between the two ends. Germline-derived CDR1 and CDR2 are SGHRS and YFSETQ. The length of the CDR3 is 13 residues. Written as DNA, the CDR3 is TGCGCCAGCAGCTTGAAGGGGGCCAACGTCCTGACTTTC. Protein: CASSLKGANVLTF.

The gene calls are TRBV6-5 and TRBJ2-1; D is uncertain. The germline CDR1 and CDR2 sequences are MNHEY and SVGAGI. CDR3 length equals 15 residues. Trimming cost V 0 bases and J 0 bases, with 6 bases left between them. The CDR3, as DNA: TGTGCCAGCAGTTACTCTCCCACCTCCTACAATGAGCAGTTCTTC. This translates into CASSYSPTSYNEQFF.

The chain uses TRBV12-3 or TRBV12-4 and TRBJ2-1; tentative D call: TRBD2 (7 bases). The V gene lost 7 bases and the J gene lost 4 bases, with 23 bases spanning the gap. This CDR3 region has 17 residues. DNA of the CDR3: TGTGCCAGCACCCTATCCCCTCTCGCGGGGGCTTACAATGAGCAGTTCTTC. Translating gives CASTLSPLAGAYNEQFF.

In its sample, this clonotype was seen many times. The chain employs TRBV24-1 and TRBJ2-3, with 8 bases aligning to TRBD1. This CDR3 comprises 14 residues. With 3 bases clipped from V and 6 bases from J, the junction kept 4 bases outside the gene matches. Germline V gene data show CDR1 as KGHDR and CDR2 as SFDVKD. This CDR3 is CATSDPTGVDTQYF. In nucleotides, the CDR3 is TGTGCCACCAGTGATCCGACAGGGGTTGATACGCAGTATTTT.

This clonotype has more than one count but fewer than ten. The gene calls are TRBV29-1 and TRBJ1-1; D is perhaps TRBD1 (5 bases). V lost 8 bases, J lost 3 bases, and 13 bases lay in between. CDR3 length equals 12 residues. The V gene's germline CDR1 is SQVTM and CDR2 ANQGSEA. CDR3 in DNA: TGCAGCTTAGGGACGGGGGACACTGAAGCTTTCTTT. It encodes CSLGTGDTEAFF.

The chain joins TRBV29-1 to TRBJ2-5, with 7 bases fitting TRBD2. The CDR3 length is 12 residues. Looked up from germline, CDR1 is SQVTM and CDR2 is ANQGSEA. V dropped 7 bases and J dropped 4; count of bases not matched to a gene: 6. CDR3 nucleotide sequence: TGCAGCGGGGGAGGGGAATTAGAGACCCAGTACTTC. Translating it yields CSGGGELETQYF.

This clonotype has only a few counts. The CDR3 DNA reads TGTGCCAGCAGCTTGTCCCCTAGCGGGGGGGAATGGGCCAATGAGCAGTTCTTC. This translates into CASSLSPSGGEWANEQFF. The rearrangement links TRBV7-3 to TRBJ2-1, with TRBD2 identical over 12 bases. J was trimmed by 6 bases and V by 3 bases; bases with no gene match: 12. Germline loops: CDR1 SGHTA, CDR2 FQGTGA. This CDR3 region has 18 residues.